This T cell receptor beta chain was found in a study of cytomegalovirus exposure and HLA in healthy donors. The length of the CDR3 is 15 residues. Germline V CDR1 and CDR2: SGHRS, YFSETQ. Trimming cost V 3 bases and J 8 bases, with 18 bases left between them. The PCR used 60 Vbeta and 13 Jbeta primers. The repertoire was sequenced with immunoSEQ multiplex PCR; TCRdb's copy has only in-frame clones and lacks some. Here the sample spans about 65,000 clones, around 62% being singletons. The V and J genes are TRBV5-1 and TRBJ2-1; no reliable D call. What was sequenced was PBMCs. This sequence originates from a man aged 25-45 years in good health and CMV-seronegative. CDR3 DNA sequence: TGCGCCAGCAGCTACCTCCCGACAAGCCCCGATGAGCAGTTCTTC. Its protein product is CASSYLPTSPDEQFF.